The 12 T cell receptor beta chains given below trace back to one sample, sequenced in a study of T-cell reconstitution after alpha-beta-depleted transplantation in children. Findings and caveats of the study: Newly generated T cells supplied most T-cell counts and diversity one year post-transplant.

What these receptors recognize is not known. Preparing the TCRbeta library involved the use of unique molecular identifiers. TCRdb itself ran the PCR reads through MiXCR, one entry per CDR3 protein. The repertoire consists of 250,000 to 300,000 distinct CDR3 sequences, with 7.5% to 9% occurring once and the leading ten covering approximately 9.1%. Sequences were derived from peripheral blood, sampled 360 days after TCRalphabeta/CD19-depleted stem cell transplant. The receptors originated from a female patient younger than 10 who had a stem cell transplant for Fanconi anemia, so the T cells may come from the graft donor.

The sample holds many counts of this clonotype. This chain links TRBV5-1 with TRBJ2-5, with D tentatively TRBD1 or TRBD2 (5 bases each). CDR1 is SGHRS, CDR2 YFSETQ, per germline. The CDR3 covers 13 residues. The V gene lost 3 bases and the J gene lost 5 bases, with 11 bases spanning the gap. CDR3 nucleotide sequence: TGCGCCAGCAGCTATGGGACGGTGGAGACCCAGTACTTC. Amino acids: CASSYGTVETQYF.

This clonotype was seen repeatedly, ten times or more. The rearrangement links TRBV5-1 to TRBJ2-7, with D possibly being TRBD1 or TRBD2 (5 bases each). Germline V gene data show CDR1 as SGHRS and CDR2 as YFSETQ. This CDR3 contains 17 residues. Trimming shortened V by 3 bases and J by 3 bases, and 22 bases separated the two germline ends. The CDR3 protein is CASSSTSNKVGVYEQYF. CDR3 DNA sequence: TGCGCCAGCAGCTCGACTTCAAACAAGGTGGGGGTCTACGAGCAGTACTTC.

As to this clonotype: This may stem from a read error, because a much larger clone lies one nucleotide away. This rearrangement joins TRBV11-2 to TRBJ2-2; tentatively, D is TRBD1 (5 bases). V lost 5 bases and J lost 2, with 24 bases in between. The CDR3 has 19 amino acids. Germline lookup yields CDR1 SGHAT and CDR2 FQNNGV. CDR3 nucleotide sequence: TGTGCCAGCAGCCCACACGGATGGGGCGTCCAACGTAACACCGGGGAGCTGTTTTTT. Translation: CASSPHGWGVQRNTGELFF.

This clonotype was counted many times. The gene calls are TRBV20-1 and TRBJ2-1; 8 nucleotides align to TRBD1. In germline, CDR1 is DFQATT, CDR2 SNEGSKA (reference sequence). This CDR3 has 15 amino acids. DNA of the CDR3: TGCAGCGCCCGGGGCAGGGGGCATGAATACAATGAGCAGTTCTTC. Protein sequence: CSARGRGHEYNEQFF.

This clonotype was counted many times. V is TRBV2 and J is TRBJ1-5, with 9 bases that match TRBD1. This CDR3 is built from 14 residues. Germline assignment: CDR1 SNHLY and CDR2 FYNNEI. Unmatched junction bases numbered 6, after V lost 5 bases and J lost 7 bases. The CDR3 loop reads CASSYGQGRQPQHF. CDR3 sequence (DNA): TGTGCCAGCAGTTATGGACAGGGGAGGCAGCCCCAGCATTTT.

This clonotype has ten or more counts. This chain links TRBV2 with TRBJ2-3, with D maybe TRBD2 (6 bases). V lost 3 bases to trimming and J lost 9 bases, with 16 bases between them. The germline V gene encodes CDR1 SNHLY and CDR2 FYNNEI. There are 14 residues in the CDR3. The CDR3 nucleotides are TGTGCCAGCAGTGAGCACTTCACTAGCAGGACGCAGTATTTT. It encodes CASSEHFTSRTQYF.

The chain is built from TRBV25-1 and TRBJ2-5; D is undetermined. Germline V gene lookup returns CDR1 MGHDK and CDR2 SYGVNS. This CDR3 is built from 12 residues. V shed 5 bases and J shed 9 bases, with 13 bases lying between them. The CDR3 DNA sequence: TGTGCCAGCAGTCCCCAGGTTGAAGCCCAGTACTTC. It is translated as CASSPQVEAQYF.

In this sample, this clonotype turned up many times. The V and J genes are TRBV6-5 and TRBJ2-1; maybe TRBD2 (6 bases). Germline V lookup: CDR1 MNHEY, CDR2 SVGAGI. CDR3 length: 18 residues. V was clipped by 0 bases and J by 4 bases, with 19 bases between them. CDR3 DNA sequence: TGTGCCAGCAGTTACTCGAGCCCCTCTAGCGCTCAGTACAATGAGCAGTTCTTC. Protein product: CASSYSSPSSAQYNEQFF.

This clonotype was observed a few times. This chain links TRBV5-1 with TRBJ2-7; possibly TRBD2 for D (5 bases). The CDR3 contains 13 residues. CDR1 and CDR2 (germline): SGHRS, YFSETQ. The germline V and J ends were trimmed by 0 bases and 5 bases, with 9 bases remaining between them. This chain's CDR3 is CASSLASGNEQYF. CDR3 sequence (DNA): TGCGCCAGCAGCTTGGCCTCGGGAAACGAGCAGTACTTC.

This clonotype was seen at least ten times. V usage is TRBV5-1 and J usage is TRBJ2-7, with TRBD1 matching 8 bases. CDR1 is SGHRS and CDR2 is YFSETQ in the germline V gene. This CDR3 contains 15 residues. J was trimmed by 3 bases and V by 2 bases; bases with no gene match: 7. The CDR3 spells CASSLSGTGYYEQYF. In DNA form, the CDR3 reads TGCGCCAGCAGCTTATCCGGGACAGGATACTACGAGCAGTACTTC.

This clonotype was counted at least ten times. The CDR3 nucleotides are TGTGCCAGCAGCTTACCCGGGGAATGGGGGGCCCATGAGCAGTTCTTC. Its protein is CASSLPGEWGAHEQFF. The rearrangement links TRBV11-2 to TRBJ2-1; perhaps D is TRBD1 or TRBD2 (6 bases each). V was clipped by 2 bases and J by 8 bases, with 19 bases between them. The CDR3 runs to 16 residues. The germline gives CDR1 SGHAT, CDR2 FQNNGV.

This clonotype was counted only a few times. The CDR3 sequence: CASSLLGQDVYGYTF. DNA of the CDR3: TGTGCCAGCAGCTTATTGGGGCAGGATGTCTATGGCTACACCTTC. The genes are TRBV7-2 and TRBJ1-2, with D possibly matching TRBD1 (5 bases). V lost 2 bases, J lost 4 bases, and 14 bases lay in between. The CDR3 is 15 residues long. Germline V lookup: CDR1 SGHTA, CDR2 FQGNSA.